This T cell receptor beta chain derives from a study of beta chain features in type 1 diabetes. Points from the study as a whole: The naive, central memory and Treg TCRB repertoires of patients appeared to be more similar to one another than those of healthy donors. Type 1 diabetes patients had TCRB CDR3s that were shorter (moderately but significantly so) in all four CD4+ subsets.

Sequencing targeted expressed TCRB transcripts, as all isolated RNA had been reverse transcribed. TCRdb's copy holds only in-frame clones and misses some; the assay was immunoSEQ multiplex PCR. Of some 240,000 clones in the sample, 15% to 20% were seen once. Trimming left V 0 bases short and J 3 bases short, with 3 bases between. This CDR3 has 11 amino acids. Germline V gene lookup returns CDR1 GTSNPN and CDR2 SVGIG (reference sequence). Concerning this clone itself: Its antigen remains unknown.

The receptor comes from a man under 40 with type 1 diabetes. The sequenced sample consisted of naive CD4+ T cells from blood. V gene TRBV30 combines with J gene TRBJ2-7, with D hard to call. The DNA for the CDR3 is TGTGCCTGGAGTGTGCTCTACGAGCAGTACTTC. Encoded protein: CAWSVLYEQYF.